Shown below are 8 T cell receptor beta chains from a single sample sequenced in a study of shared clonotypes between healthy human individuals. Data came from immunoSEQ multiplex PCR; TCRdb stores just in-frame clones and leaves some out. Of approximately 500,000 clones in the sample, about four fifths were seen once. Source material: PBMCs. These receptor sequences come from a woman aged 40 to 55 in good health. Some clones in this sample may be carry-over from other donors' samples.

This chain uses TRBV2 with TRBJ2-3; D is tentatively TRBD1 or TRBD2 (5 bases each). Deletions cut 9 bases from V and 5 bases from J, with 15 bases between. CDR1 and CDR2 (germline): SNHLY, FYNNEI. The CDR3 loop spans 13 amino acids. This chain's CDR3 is CARTGTSGDTQYF. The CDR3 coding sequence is TGTGCCAGGACCGGGACCTCCGGAGATACGCAGTATTTT.

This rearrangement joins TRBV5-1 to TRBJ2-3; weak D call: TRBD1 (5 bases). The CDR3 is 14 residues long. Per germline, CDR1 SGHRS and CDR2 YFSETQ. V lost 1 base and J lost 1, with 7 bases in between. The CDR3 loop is CASSLLGGTDTQYF. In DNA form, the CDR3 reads TGCGCCAGCAGCTTGCTAGGGGGCACAGATACGCAGTATTTT. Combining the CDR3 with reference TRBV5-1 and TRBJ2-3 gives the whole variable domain KAGVTQTPRYLIKTRGQQVTLSCSPISGHRSVSWYQQTPGQGLQFLFEYFSETQRNKGNFPGRFSGRQFSNSRSEMNVSTLELGDSALYLCASSLLGGTDTQYFGPGTRLTVL.

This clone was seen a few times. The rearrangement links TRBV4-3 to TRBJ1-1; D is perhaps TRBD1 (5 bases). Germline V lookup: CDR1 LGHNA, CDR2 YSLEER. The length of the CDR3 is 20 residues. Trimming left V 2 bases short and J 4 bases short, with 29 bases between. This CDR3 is CASSQKPPGTPDGVSTEAFF. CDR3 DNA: TGCGCCAGCAGCCAAAAACCGCCGGGGACGCCCGACGGGGTTTCCACTGAAGCTTTCTTT.

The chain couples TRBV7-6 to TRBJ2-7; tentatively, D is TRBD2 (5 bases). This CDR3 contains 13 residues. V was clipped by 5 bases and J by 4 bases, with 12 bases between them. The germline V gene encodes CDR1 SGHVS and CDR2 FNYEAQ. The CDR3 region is CASSPRTFYEQYF. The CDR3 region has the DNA TGTGCCAGCAGCCCGAGGACTTTTTACGAGCAGTACTTC. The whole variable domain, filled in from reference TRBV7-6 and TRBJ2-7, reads GAGVSQSPRYKVTKRGQDVALRCDPISGHVSLYWYRQALGQGPEFLTYFNYEAQQDKSGLPNDRFSAERPEGSISTLTIQRTEQRDSAMYRCASSPRTFYEQYFGPGTRLTVT.

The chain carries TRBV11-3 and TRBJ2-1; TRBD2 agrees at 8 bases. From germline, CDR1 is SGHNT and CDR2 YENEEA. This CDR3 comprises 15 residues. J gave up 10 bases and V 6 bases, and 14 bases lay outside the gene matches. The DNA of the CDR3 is TGTGCCAGCAGTAAGAGAGCGGGAGTGGGGACCGAGCAGTTCTTC. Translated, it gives CASSKRAGVGTEQFF.

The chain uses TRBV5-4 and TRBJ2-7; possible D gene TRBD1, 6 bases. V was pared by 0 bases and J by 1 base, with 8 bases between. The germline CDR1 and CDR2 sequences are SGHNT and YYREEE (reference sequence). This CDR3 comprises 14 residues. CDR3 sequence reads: CASSLDRVSYEQYF. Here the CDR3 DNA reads TGTGCCAGCAGCTTGGACAGGGTTTCCTACGAGCAGTACTTC.

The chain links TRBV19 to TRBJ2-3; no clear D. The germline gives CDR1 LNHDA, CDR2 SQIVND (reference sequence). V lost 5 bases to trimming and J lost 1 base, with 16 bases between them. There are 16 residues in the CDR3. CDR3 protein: CASSPITGSGTDTQYF. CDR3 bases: TGTGCCAGTAGTCCTATCACCGGGTCCGGCACAGATACGCAGTATTTT.

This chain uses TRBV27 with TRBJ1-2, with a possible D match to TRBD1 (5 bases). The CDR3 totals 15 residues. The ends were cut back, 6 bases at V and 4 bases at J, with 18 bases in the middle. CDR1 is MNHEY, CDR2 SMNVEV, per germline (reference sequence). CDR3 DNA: TGTGCCAGCAGGATGACAGACGACACTCTCTATGGCTACACCTTC. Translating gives CASRMTDDTLYGYTF.